These 21 T cell receptor beta chains share one sample of origin, sequenced in a study of blood T cell repertoires in COVID-19. The method was immunoSEQ multiplex PCR; TCRdb's version includes in-frame clones alone and lacks a portion of them. The table lists more than 110,000 clones, roughly 80% of them singletons. The sequenced sample consisted of peripheral blood. All receptors come from a woman older than 75 with acute or convalescent COVID-19.

V is TRBV5-1 and J is TRBJ2-1; possible D gene TRBD2, 6 bases. This CDR3 is built from 15 residues. Trimming shortened V by 2 bases and J by 2 bases, and 11 bases separated the two germline ends. Germline CDR1 is SGHRS and CDR2 is YFSETQ. CDR3 nucleotides: TGCGCCAGCAGCTTCGCCGGGGGAACCTACAATGAGCAGTTCTTC. This translates into CASSFAGGTYNEQFF.

J is TRBJ2-1 and V is TRBV7-2; D might be TRBD2 (6 bases). V lost 2 bases and J 0 bases, leaving 11 bases between the germline ends. CDR1 and CDR2 from the germline V gene are SGHTA and FQGNSA. The CDR3 is made up of 16 amino acids. CDR3 protein: CASSLSAGTSYNEQFF. The CDR3 coding sequence is TGTGCCAGCAGCTTATCAGCGGGCACCTCCTACAATGAGCAGTTCTTC.

DNA for the CDR3: TGTGCCAGCAGGGAAAGGGCGGGAAATGAAAAACTGTTTTTT. Translating it yields CASRERAGNEKLFF. The V call is TRBV2, the J call TRBJ1-4; no firm D call. The CDR3 length is 14 residues. Trimming removed 6 bases at V and 5 bases at J, with 13 bases between. The germline V gene encodes CDR1 SNHLY and CDR2 FYNNEI.

The gene calls are TRBV6-4 and TRBJ2-3; 14 bases map to TRBD2. V dropped 3 bases and J dropped 6; count of bases not matched to a gene: 17. This CDR3 spans 20 amino acids. Germline V lookup: CDR1 MRHNA, CDR2 SNTAGT. The CDR3 region is CASSEEAKGGLAGVRDTQYF. CDR3 nucleotide sequence: TGTGCCAGCAGTGAAGAGGCAAAGGGGGGACTAGCGGGAGTACGGGATACGCAGTATTTT.

This chain uses TRBV4-1 with TRBJ2-1; D perhaps matches TRBD2 (6 bases). Deletions cut 4 bases from V and 2 bases from J, with 18 bases between. CDR3 size: 17 residues. CDR1 is MGHRA, CDR2 YSYEKL, per germline. Here the CDR3 DNA reads TGCGCCAGCAGCCCCAATCCCGGGACTGGCACCTACAATGAGCAGTTCTTC. This sequence encodes CASSPNPGTGTYNEQFF.

The rearrangement joins TRBV19 to TRBJ2-7; tentatively, D is TRBD2 (5 bases). From germline, CDR1 is LNHDA and CDR2 SQIVND (reference sequence). CDR3 length equals 14 residues. V lost 6 bases and J lost 3, with 15 bases in between. The CDR3 DNA follows: TGTGCCAGTAGCTCTTCCCTAGCCCGCTACGAGCAGTACTTC. It yields the protein CASSSSLARYEQYF.

The chain employs TRBV6-1 and TRBJ1-5; possibly TRBD1 for D (5 bases). Germline V gene lookup returns CDR1 MNHNS and CDR2 SASEGT. Deletions cut 3 bases from V and 1 base from J, with 10 bases between. The CDR3 extends over 15 amino acids. Written as DNA, the CDR3 is TGTGCCAGCAGTGAGGGACTTGGGAGCAATCAGCCCCAGCATTTT. The encoded protein is CASSEGLGSNQPQHF.

V and J are TRBV7-8 and TRBJ1-1; TRBD1 matches at 9 bases. Germline values: CDR1 SGHVS, CDR2 FQNEAQ. Losses at the gene ends were 3 bases for V and 4 bases for J; bases not matched to a gene: 9. The CDR3 runs to 16 residues. The CDR3 nucleotides are TGTGCCAGCAGCTTCGCGGACAGGGGCGGAGGCACTGAAGCTTTCTTT. As protein: CASSFADRGGGTEAFF. Looking up the rest from reference TRBV7-8 and TRBJ1-1 gives the full variable domain: GAGVSQSPRYKVAKRGQDVALRCDPISGHVSLFWYQQALGQGPEFLTYFQNEAQLDKSGLPSDRFFAERPEGSVSTLKIQRTQQEDSAVYLCASSFADRGGGTEAFFGQGTRLTVV.

The chain links TRBV14 to TRBJ1-4; possibly TRBD1 for D (6 bases). The CDR3 loop spans 15 amino acids. Between the trimmed V and J ends, which lost 1 base and 7 bases, there was a span of 13 bases. From germline, CDR1 is SGHDN and CDR2 FVKESK. This CDR3 is CASSQGGGVGEKLFF. CDR3 nucleotides: TGTGCCAGCAGCCAAGGAGGGGGGGTTGGTGAAAAACTGTTTTTT.

CDR3 DNA: TGTGCCAGCAGTTCGGACAAGAGCAATCAGCCCCAGCATTTT. It is translated as CASSSDKSNQPQHF. The genes are TRBV28 and TRBJ1-5, with D possibly TRBD1 on 5 matching bases. The V gene's germline CDR1 is MDHEN and CDR2 SYDVKM. This CDR3 has 14 residues. Between the trimmed V and J ends, which lost 4 bases and 1 base, there was a span of 8 bases. Full variable domain (outside the CDR3, taken from reference TRBV28 and TRBJ1-5): DVKVTQSSRYLVKRTGEKVFLECVQDMDHENMFWYRQDPGLGLRLIYFSYDVKMKEKGDIPEGYSVSREKKERFSLILESASTNQTSMYLCASSSDKSNQPQHFGDGTRLSIL.

V usage is TRBV2 and J usage is TRBJ1-2; D unresolved. Deletions cut 6 bases from V and 4 bases from J, with 12 bases between. This CDR3 has 13 amino acids. Germline values: CDR1 SNHLY, CDR2 FYNNEI. This CDR3 is CASRTTGVYGYTF. DNA of the CDR3: TGTGCCAGCAGGACGACCGGGGTCTATGGCTACACCTTC.

This clone was seen a single time. The V call is TRBV19, the J call TRBJ1-4, with 9 bases aligning to TRBD1. The germline V gene has CDR1 LNHDA and CDR2 SQIVND (reference sequence). The CDR3 is made up of 15 amino acids. V lost 6 bases, J lost 3 bases, and 5 bases stayed unmatched. The CDR3 nucleotides read TGTGCCAGTAGGGACAGGGGTGGAGCTAATGAAAAACTGTTTTTT. Its protein product is CASRDRGGANEKLFF. Complete variable domain (other parts from reference TRBV19 and TRBJ1-4): DGGITQSPKYLFRKEGQNVTLSCEQNLNHDAMYWYRQDPGQGLRLIYYSQIVNDFQKGDIAEGYSVSREKKESFPLTVTSAQKNPTAFYLCASRDRGGANEKLFFGSGTQLSVL.

V and J are TRBV20-1 and TRBJ2-7, with TRBD1 matching 9 bases. CDR3 length: 14 residues. J gave up 5 bases and V 3 bases, and 8 bases lay outside the gene matches. Germline V lookup: CDR1 DFQATT, CDR2 SNEGSKA (reference sequence). CDR3 loop: CSASGDRGRNEQYF. The CDR3 nucleotides read TGCAGTGCTAGTGGTGACAGGGGGAGGAACGAGCAGTACTTC.

This clone was recorded only once. The rearrangement uses TRBV11-2 and TRBJ2-1; 8 nucleotides match TRBD1. This CDR3 has 13 amino acids. V dropped 6 bases and J dropped 16; count of bases not matched to a gene: 14. Germline CDR1 and CDR2: SGHAT and FQNNGV. For the CDR3, the DNA is TGTGCCAGCAGTTTAAGTCCCGGGACAGGAGAATTCTTC. It encodes CASSLSPGTGEFF. The complete variable domain, with remaining parts taken from reference TRBV11-2 and TRBJ2-1, reads EAGVAQSPRYKIIEKRQSVAFWCNPISGHATLYWYQQILGQGPKLLIQFQNNGVVDDSQLPKDRFSAERLKGVDSTLKIQPAKLEDSAVYLCASSLSPGTGEFFGPGTRLTVL.

The chain joins TRBV4-1 to TRBJ1-2; 9 bases align to TRBD1. The CDR3 is 15 residues long. Per germline, CDR1 MGHRA and CDR2 YSYEKL. V gave up 4 bases and J gave up 0 bases; unmatched junction bases: 3. The CDR3 DNA sequence: TGCGCCAGCAGCCGGACAGGGGACACTAACTATGGCTACACCTTC. Its translation is CASSRTGDTNYGYTF.

The gene calls are TRBV18 and TRBJ1-2, with 7 bases aligning to TRBD1. Germline V gene sequence: CDR1 KGHSH, CDR2 LQKENI. This CDR3 region has 14 residues. The J segment lost 3 bases and the V segment lost 1 base, leaving 2 bases of the junction unmatched. Written as DNA, the CDR3 is TGTGCCAGCTCACCACAAGGGGGCCACTATGGCTACACCTTC. This encodes CASSPQGGHYGYTF.

The genes are TRBV4-2 and TRBJ2-3; 7 positions match TRBD2. The CDR3 spans 15 residues. The ends lost 4 bases at V and 4 bases at J; junction bases unmatched: 8. The germline V gene has CDR1 LGHNA and CDR2 YNFKEQ. The CDR3 nucleotides are TGTGCCAGCAGCCCGCCCGGGCTAGCGGCAGATACGCAGTATTTT. Protein product: CASSPPGLAADTQYF.

The chain links TRBV4-2 to TRBJ2-3; 7 bases match TRBD1. The CDR3 covers 15 residues. Losses at the gene ends were 3 bases for V and 3 bases for J; bases not matched to a gene: 6. Germline V CDR1 and CDR2: LGHNA, YNFKEQ. CDR3 loop: CASSHDRDSTDTQYF. CDR3 bases: TGTGCCAGCAGCCATGATAGGGACAGTACAGATACGCAGTATTTT.

This chain connects TRBV24-1 to TRBJ2-1; 12 bases match TRBD2. With V trimmed by 1 base and J by 9 bases, 6 bases remained unmatched. Germline values: CDR1 KGHDR, CDR2 SFDVKD. The CDR3 totals 16 residues. The CDR3 protein is CATSDLLAGGLVEQFF. In DNA form, the CDR3 reads TGTGCCACCAGTGATTTACTAGCGGGGGGTTTGGTTGAGCAGTTCTTC.

The rearrangement uses TRBV20-1 and TRBJ2-2, with D maybe TRBD2 (5 bases). Trimming shortened V by 5 bases and J by 6 bases, and 7 bases separated the two germline ends. The germline V gene encodes CDR1 DFQATT and CDR2 SNEGSKA (reference sequence). This CDR3 is built from 11 residues. The DNA of the CDR3 is TGCAGTGCTCGGACTCCCGGGGAGCTGTTTTTT. It encodes CSARTPGELFF.

The CDR3 here is CASSLNRGNNSPLHF. The CDR3 DNA follows: TGTGCCAGCAGCTTAAACAGGGGTAATAATTCACCCCTCCACTTT. This chain joins TRBV5-4 and TRBJ1-6, with TRBD1 identical over 7 bases. The length of the CDR3 is 15 residues. With V trimmed by 2 bases and J by 5 bases, 4 bases remained unmatched. Germline V CDR1 and CDR2: SGHNT, YYREEE (reference sequence).